This T cell receptor (beta chain) appears in the sequencing data of a study of cytomegalovirus exposure and HLA in healthy donors. Study overall: A later analysis reported the 100 to 150 validation repertoires used the same platform as the 550 to 800 first-cohort repertoires.

CDR1 is MDHEN, CDR2 SYDVKM, per germline. The V end lost 11 bases, the J end lost 5 bases, and 15 bases lay between the germline ends. The CDR3 is 12 amino acids. This clone was observed a handful of times. Its cognate antigen is unknown. The data were produced by immunoSEQ multiplex PCR, yet TCRdb's version contains in-frame clones alone and is incomplete. In the table there are 99,000 or so clones, around 83% of which are singletons. Whole-study findings and limits: Researchers reported that three CMV-associated chains were confirmed in vitro as CMV antigen-specific.

The rearrangement joins TRBV28 to TRBJ1-2; no clear D. The sequenced sample consisted of PBMCs. The sequence was obtained from a woman aged 18-30 years in good health and CMV-seropositive. The CDR3 loop reads CAGKDGEYGYTF. The CDR3 DNA reads as TGTGCCGGGAAGGACGGGGAATATGGCTACACCTTC.